This TCR beta chain was captured in a study of blood T cell repertoires in COVID-19. Whole-study context: Samples of COVID-19 (acute and convalescent) were obtained from the United States, Italy and Spain.

In the original analysis: By means of reference gene primer amplification, nucleated cell counts were estimated. Produced via immunoSEQ multiplex PCR; TCRdb's table is partial and in-frame only. D and trimming were read from the DNA, whereas the V and J calls and clone size are those reported in that table. The repertoire holds hundreds of thousands of clones, about four fifths seen once, with approximately 9.1% in the top ten. Losses at the gene ends were 3 bases for V and 6 bases for J; bases not matched to a gene: 22. CDR1 is KGHSH, CDR2 LQKENI, per germline. This CDR3 is 19 amino acids long. The sequenced sample was peripheral blood. The chain joins TRBV18 to TRBJ1-2; 7 nucleotides line up with TRBD1. This TCR derives from a man at least 80 years old with acute or convalescent COVID-19. CDR3 sequence: CASSPTTDRSRRGQNGYTF. CDR3 nucleotide sequence: TGTGCCAGCTCACCCACCACGGACAGGAGCCGCCGCGGTCAAAATGGCTACACCTTC.